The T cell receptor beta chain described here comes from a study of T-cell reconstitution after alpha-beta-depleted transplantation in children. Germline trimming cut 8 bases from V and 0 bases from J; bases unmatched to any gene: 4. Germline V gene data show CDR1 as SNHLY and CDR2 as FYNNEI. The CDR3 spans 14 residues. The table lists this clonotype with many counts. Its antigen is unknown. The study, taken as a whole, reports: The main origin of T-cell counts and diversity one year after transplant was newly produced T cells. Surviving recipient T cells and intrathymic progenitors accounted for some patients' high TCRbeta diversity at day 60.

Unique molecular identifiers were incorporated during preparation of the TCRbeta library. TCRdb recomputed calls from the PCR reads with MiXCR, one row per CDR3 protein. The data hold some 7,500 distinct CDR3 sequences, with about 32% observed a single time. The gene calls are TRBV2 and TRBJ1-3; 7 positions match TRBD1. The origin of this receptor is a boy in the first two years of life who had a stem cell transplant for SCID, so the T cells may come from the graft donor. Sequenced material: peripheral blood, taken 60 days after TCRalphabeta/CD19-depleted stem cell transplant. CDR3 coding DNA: TGTGCCAGCGTGGGACAGAGCTCTGGAAACACCATATATTTT. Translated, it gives CASVGQSSGNTIYF.